Sequencing of this T cell receptor beta chain was carried out in a study of T cells in Graves' hyperthyroidism and ophthalmopathy. Whole-study results and caveats: Ophthalmopathy and stable hyperthyroidism were separated by a 13 V-J model. The blood repertoire included most of the expanded thyroid clonotypes above 0.001.

It was RNA transcripts that yielded the amplified TCR beta CDR3 regions. The HTBI primer set served for first-round RT-PCR of the TCR CDR3. MiXCR, applied by TCRdb to the multiplex PCR reads, yields one record per CDR3 protein. Found here are hundreds of thousands of distinct CDR3 sequences, roughly 15% of them singletons; the top ten hold roughly an eighth. The study based diagnoses on clinical symptoms, serum thyroxine and TRAb, thyroid ultrasound and orbital computed tomography. PBMCs stemmed from around 10 ml fresh peripheral blood. This CDR3 region has 17 residues. CDR1 and CDR2 (germline): LGHNA, YSLEER. For this clonotype: Its antigen is currently unknown. The junction does not match germline at one end; this may be a read error.

The specimen sequenced was blood. This TCR was recovered from a woman in her forties or fifties with Graves' ophthalmopathy. The chain carries TRBV4-3 and TRBJ2-1; 15 nucleotides match TRBD2. CDR3 nucleotides: TGCGCCAGTAGCCAGGGGACTAGCGGGAGGAGTTACAATGAGCAGTTCTTC. Translation gives CASSQGTSGRSYNEQFF.